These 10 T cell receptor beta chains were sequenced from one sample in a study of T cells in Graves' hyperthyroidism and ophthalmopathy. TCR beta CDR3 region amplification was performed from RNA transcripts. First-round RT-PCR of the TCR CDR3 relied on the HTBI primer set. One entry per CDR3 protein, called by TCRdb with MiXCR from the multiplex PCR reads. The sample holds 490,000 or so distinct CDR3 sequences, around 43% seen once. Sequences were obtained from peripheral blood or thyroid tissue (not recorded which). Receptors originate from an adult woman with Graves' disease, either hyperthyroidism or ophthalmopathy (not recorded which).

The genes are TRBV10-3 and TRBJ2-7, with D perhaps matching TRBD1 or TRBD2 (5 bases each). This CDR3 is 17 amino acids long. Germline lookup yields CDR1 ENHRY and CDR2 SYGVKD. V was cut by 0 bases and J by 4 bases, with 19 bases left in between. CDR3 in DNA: TGTGCCATCAGTGAGTCGAGAGGGACCTACGGGAATTACGAGCAGTACTTC. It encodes CAISESRGTYGNYEQYF.

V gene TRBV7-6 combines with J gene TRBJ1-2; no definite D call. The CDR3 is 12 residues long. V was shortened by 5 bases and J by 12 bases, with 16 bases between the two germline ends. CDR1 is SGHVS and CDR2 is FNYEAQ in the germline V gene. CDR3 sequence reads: CASSARSSGNTF. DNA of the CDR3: TGTGCCAGCAGCGCCCGTTCCTCTGGAAACACCTTC.

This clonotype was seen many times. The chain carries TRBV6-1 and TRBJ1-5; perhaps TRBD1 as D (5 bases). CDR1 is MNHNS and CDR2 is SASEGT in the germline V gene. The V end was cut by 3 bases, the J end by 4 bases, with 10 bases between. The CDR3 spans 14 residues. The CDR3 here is CASSEGLDNQPQHF. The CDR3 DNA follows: TGTGCCAGCAGTGAGGGACTCGATAATCAGCCCCAGCATTTT.

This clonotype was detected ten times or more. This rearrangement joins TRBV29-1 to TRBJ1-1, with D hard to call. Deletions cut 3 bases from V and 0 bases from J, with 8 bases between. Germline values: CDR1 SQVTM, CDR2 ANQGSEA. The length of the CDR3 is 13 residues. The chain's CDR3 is CSVEALMNTEAFF. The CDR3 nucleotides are TGCAGCGTTGAGGCACTCATGAACACTGAAGCTTTCTTT. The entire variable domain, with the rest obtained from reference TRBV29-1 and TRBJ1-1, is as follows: SAVISQKPSRDICQRGTSLTIQCQVDSQVTMMFWYRQQPGQSLTLIATANQGSEATYESGFVIDKFPISRPNLTFSTLTVSNMSPEDSSIYLCSVEALMNTEAFFGQGTRLTVV.

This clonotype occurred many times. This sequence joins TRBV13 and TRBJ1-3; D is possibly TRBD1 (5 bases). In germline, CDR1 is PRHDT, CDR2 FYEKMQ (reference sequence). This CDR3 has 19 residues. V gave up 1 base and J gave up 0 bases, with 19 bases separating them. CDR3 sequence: CASSLVIGHNLHSGNTIYF. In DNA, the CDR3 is TGTGCCAGCAGCTTAGTAATCGGACACAACTTGCACTCTGGAAACACCATATATTTT.

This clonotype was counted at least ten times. CDR3 residues: CASSVDPTRGGYTF. The CDR3, as DNA: TGTGCCAGCAGCGTCGATCCCACTCGTGGAGGCTACACCTTC. The V and J genes are TRBV9 and TRBJ1-2; D is uncertain. Trimming took off 2 bases at V and 8 bases at J, with 16 bases between the two ends. Germline V CDR1 and CDR2: SGDLS, YYNGEE. This CDR3 contains 14 residues.

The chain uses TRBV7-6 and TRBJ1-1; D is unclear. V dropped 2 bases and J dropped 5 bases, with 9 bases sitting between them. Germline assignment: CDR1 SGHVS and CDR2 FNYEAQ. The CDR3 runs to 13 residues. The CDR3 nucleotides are TGTGCCAGCAGCTTAAGTTACGGGACTGAAGCTTTCTTT. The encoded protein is CASSLSYGTEAFF. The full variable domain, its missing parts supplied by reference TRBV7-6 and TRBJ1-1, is GAGVSQSPRYKVTKRGQDVALRCDPISGHVSLYWYRQALGQGPEFLTYFNYEAQQDKSGLPNDRFSAERPEGSISTLTIQRTEQRDSAMYRCASSLSYGTEAFFGQGTRLTVV.

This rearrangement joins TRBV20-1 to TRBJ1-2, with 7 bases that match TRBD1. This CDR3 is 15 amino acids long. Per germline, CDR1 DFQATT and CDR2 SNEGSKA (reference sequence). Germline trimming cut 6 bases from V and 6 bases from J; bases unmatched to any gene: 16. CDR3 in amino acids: CSANRGGRGDDGYTF. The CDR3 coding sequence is TGCAGTGCCAACAGGGGAGGCCGCGGGGACGATGGCTACACCTTC.

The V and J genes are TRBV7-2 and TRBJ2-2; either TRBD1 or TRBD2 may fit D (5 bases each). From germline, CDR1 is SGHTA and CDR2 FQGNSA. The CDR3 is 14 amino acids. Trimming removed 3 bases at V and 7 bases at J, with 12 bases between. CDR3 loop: CASSLILGVGELFF. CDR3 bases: TGTGCCAGCAGCTTGATCCTGGGGGTCGGGGAGCTGTTTTTT.

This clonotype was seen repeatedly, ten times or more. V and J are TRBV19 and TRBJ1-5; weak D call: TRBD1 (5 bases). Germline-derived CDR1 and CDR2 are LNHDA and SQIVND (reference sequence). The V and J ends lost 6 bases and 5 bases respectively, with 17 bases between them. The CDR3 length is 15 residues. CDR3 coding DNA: TGTGCCAGTAGGCGCGGACAACTGGACCATCAGCCCCAGCATTTT. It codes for CASRRGQLDHQPQHF.